This TCR beta chain was profiled in a study of blood T cell repertoires in COVID-19. TCRdb keeps only in-frame clones here, not all; method: immunoSEQ multiplex PCR. This repertoire shows under 45,000 clones, around 90% found once; its top ten account for roughly 21%. The length of the CDR3 is 20 residues. Germline loops: CDR1 SNHLY, CDR2 FYNNEI. The V segment lost 2 bases and the J segment 0 bases; nucleotides outside the gene matches: 10. Sample: peripheral blood. This chain uses TRBV2 with TRBJ2-1; TRBD2 agrees at 13 bases. The receptor's source is a woman older than 75 in a cohort sampled during active or convalescent COVID-19. CDR3 residues: CASSERMGTSGVHSYNEQFF. The CDR3 nucleotides are TGTGCCAGCAGTGAAAGGATGGGGACTAGCGGGGTTCACTCCTACAATGAGCAGTTCTTC. Filled out from reference TRBV2 and TRBJ2-1, the complete variable domain reads EPEVTQTPSHQVTQMGQEVILRCVPISNHLYFYWYRQILGQKVEFLVSFYNNEISEKSEIFDDQFSVERPDGSNFTLKIRSTKLEDSAMYFCASSERMGTSGVHSYNEQFFGPGTRLTVL.